This T cell receptor beta chain originates from a study of low-dose radiotherapy and immunotherapy resistance in tumors (dated by TCRdb to 2022 to 2024). Background on the whole study: Patients in Cohort 1 were given 0.5 Gy per fraction every 2 weeks, and the prescribed total PTV dose was 6.5 Gy. In Cohort 2, 1 Gy per fraction was delivered every two weeks, for a total of 13 Gy over 26 weeks. No randomization into treatment groups was done for the people taking part in the trial. Starting on cycle 1 day 1, patients took 300 mg of aspirin by mouth once daily for four cycles. Nivolumab and ipilimumab were both given intravenously, with nivolumab at a 240 mg flat dose every two weeks and ipilimumab at 1 mg/kg every six weeks. Cyclophosphamide 200 mg/m2 was given intravenously every two weeks, one day before each radiation and immunotherapy administration. The translational analysis covered eight patients: three from the first dose cohort and the first five from the second dose cohort.

This clonotype was counted many times. Its antigen is still unknown. The input lacks base qualities; no much larger clone sits a single base away. Data came from an Illumina HiSeq 2500. First-strand cDNA was synthesized with Superscript III and a set of TRAV- and TRBV-specific primers, covering both TCRalpha and TCRbeta chains. TCRs were amplified with Phusion for around 19 PCR cycles, with a constant-region primer paired with the adapter attached to the V primers. Amplification of the isolated mRNA was done with the MessageAmp II aRNA Amplification Kit, which involved a roughly 16-hour in vitro transcription at 37 degrees C. mRNA for TCR sequencing was isolated with the Dynabeads mRNA DIRECT Purification Kit. Indexed Illumina adapters were added in a second Phusion PCR of roughly 23 cycles, and the PCR products were purified with AMPure XP beads. Concerning the study's data processing: Using custom Perl scripts, TCR sequences that encoded the same protein were pooled, out-of-frame sequences were dropped, and the abundance of each clonotype was calculated. TCR sequences supported by only a single read were excluded from analysis. The metrics used to describe the repertoires included Shannon entropy, Gini index, clonality, richness, and the frequency of TCRs shared between repertoires. Using fastp at Q25 and MiXCR, TCRdb reprocessed the public reads and kept productive beta chains. For every CDR3 protein sequence, its rows merge into one entry that carries the most common genes and DNA. These V and J calls are TCRdb output, not the study's own analysis. Here the sample has under 95,000 distinct CDR3 sequences; 15% to 20% occur a single time. The ten largest clones add up to 2.5% to 3.5% of the sample.

In the paper's terms, the time point label means: before trial treatment. The donors came from RACIN, which was a single-arm phase I dose-escalation trial that paired nivolumab and ipilimumab with aspirin, low-dose cyclophosphamide and low-dose radiotherapy. To be eligible, a patient needed to have an advanced solid tumor that was TIL-negative. Cut back by 7 bases and 0 bases, the V and J ends lie 15 bases apart. The CDR3, cysteine through phenylalanine, is 15 amino acids long. CDR3 DNA is the only sequence kept; it has 45 bases, read in frame from the first base. The germline V gene sets CDR1 to MGHDK and CDR2 to SYGVNS.

This TCR derives from a male donor with prostate cancer. The rearranged chain carries TRBV25-1 and TRBJ1-1, with TRBD1 perhaps the D gene, on 5 matching bases. The sequencing used PBMCs, collected before treatment. The CDR3 amino acid sequence is: CASTTGLGVNTEAFF. The DNA reads TGTGCCAGCACCACCGGGCTAGGGGTGAACACTGAAGCTTTCTTT.